This T cell receptor beta chain was captured by sequencing in a study of cytomegalovirus exposure and HLA in healthy donors. Notes on the study in general: One variant, a missense change in DCLRE1C, was linked in a later analysis to TCR beta V- and J-gene trimming. The authors assumed roughly uniform sequencing depth across donors for presence/absence analyses.

The CDR3 runs to 13 residues. V dropped 4 bases and J dropped 6; count of bases not matched to a gene: 4. Germline-derived CDR1 and CDR2 are SEHNR and FQNEAQ (reference sequence). As regards this clone: Its antigen remains unknown.

The PCR made use of 60 Vbeta and 13 Jbeta primers. In the source study's methods: A later analysis tallied 65 million to 85 million unique TCR beta chains, about 11 million of them shared. Profiled with immunoSEQ multiplex PCR; TCRdb holds only in-frame clones, not every one. For V, J and clone size, that table is used; D and trimming come from the DNA. This table has 100,000 to 130,000 clones, roughly 80% appearing once. This chain links TRBV7-9 with TRBJ1-2; TRBD1 matches 8 bases. Sequencing used PBMCs. The receptor was derived from a man younger than 45 in good health and CMV-seronegative. The CDR3 sequence is CASSSPDRDGYTF. CDR3 DNA: TGTGCCAGCAGCTCCCCGGACAGGGATGGCTACACCTTC.